This TCR beta chain comes out of a study of T cells in Graves' hyperthyroidism and ophthalmopathy. Amplified TCR beta CDR3 regions derived from RNA transcripts. TCR CDR3 underwent first-round RT-PCR with the HTBI primer set. TCRdb re-analysed the multiplex PCR reads in MiXCR, keeping a single row per CDR3 protein. Of around 250,000 distinct CDR3 sequences detected, around 26% appear once; the ten largest clones hold roughly 35%. The source of this sequence is a woman in her forties with Graves' ophthalmopathy. Sequencing was carried out using blood.

The CDR3 region is CSAREMDGSQPQHF. The CDR3 nucleotides read TGCAGTGCTAGAGAGATGGACGGGAGCCAGCCCCAGCATTTT. The chain couples TRBV20-1 to TRBJ1-5; D gene uncertain. Germline values: CDR1 DFQATT, CDR2 SNEGSKA (reference sequence). The CDR3 has 14 amino acids. Trimming cost V 0 bases and J 7 bases, with 13 bases left between them.